A single sample is the source of the 14 T cell receptor beta chains below, sequenced in a study of CD4+ T cells in melanoma. Only in-frame clones appear in the TCRdb table, and some are missing; sequencing was by immunoSEQ multiplex PCR. The sample carries about 110,000 clones, 92% recorded once. The sample was peripheral blood. The source is a human donor with melanoma.

The CDR3 nucleotides are TGTGCCAGCAGTCACACCCGGACAGGGTTAAGCGAGCAGTACTTC. It yields the protein CASSHTRTGLSEQYF. V gene TRBV28 combines with J gene TRBJ2-7; 8 bases match TRBD1. Trimming at V came to 5 bases and at J to 6 bases, leaving 12 bases not matched to a gene. Per germline, CDR1 MDHEN and CDR2 SYDVKM. The CDR3 covers 15 residues.

In this sample, this clone turned up once. The rearrangement joins TRBV30 to TRBJ2-1, with TRBD2 identical over 10 bases. CDR1 GTSNPN and CDR2 SVGIG come from the germline V gene (reference sequence). The V and J ends lost 4 bases and 5 bases, in that order; junction bases with no gene match: 5. The CDR3 runs to 14 residues. The CDR3, as DNA: TGTGCCTGGACCCCGGGACTAGCGAACAATGAGCAGTTCTTC. Translation gives CAWTPGLANNEQFF.

The chain joins TRBV27 to TRBJ2-5; D is unclear. The CDR3 consists of 15 residues. Looked up from germline, CDR1 is MNHEY and CDR2 is SMNVEV (reference sequence). Trimming removed 7 bases from V and 3 bases from J, with 18 bases in between. CDR3 sequence reads: CASTQTLEVEETQYF. As DNA, the CDR3 is TGTGCCAGCACCCAAACTCTTGAGGTAGAAGAGACCCAGTACTTC.

The CDR3 spells CAWGDRGFQETQYF. The CDR3 DNA reads TGTGCCTGGGGTGACAGGGGCTTTCAAGAGACCCAGTACTTC. V is TRBV30 and J is TRBJ2-5; 8 nucleotides line up with TRBD1. The CDR3 is made up of 14 amino acids. After removal of 5 bases from V and 2 bases from J, the junction contained 7 bases not matched to a gene. Germline lookup yields CDR1 GTSNPN and CDR2 SVGIG (reference sequence).

This clone was seen once. The chain couples TRBV4-3 to TRBJ2-3; D perhaps matches TRBD1 (5 bases). V was cut by 4 bases and J by 5 bases, with 19 bases left in between. The germline V gene encodes CDR1 LGHNA and CDR2 YSLEER. CDR3 size: 16 residues. CDR3 DNA sequence: TGCGCCAGCAGCCGGTGGGCGGACAACTGGAGAGATACGCAGTATTTT. It yields the protein CASSRWADNWRDTQYF.

The chain employs TRBV29-1 and TRBJ1-5; D may be TRBD1 (5 bases). The CDR3 spans 14 residues. CDR1 is SQVTM, CDR2 ANQGSEA, per germline. Deletions cut 4 bases from V and 3 bases from J, with 13 bases between. The CDR3 protein is CSVGDPLNNQPQHF. CDR3 coding DNA: TGCAGCGTTGGGGACCCCCTAAACAATCAGCCCCAGCATTTT.

This rearrangement joins TRBV15 to TRBJ2-7; D assignment may be TRBD1 or TRBD2 (5 bases each). The ends were cut back, 1 base at V and 5 bases at J, with 18 bases in the middle. This CDR3 is built from 16 residues. Germline CDR1 and CDR2: LNHNV and YYDKDF (reference sequence). The CDR3 protein is CATSRGTGTGVHEQYF. The DNA of the CDR3 is TGTGCCACCAGCAGAGGTACCGGGACCGGAGTCCACGAGCAGTACTTC. Supplemented by reference TRBV15 and TRBJ2-7, the full variable domain reads DAMVIQNPRYQVTQFGKPVTLSCSQTLNHNVMYWYQQKSSQAPKLLFHYYDKDFNNEADTPDNFQSRRPNTSFCFLDIRSPGLGDTAMYLCATSRGTGTGVHEQYFGPGTRLTVT.

CDR3 bases: TGTGCCAGCAGCAAAAAAGAGACCCAGTACTTC. This encodes CASSKKETQYF. The J gene is TRBJ2-5, the V gene TRBV5-5; no definite D call. CDR1 is SGHKS, CDR2 YYEKEE, per germline (reference sequence). V was clipped by 4 bases and J by 3 bases, with 4 bases between them. The CDR3 extends over 11 amino acids.

The rearrangement uses TRBV5-1 and TRBJ2-7, with 7 nucleotides matching TRBD2. The CDR3 has 13 amino acids. V gave up 4 bases and J gave up 5 bases; unmatched junction bases: 6. Germline CDR1 is SGHRS and CDR2 is YFSETQ. Here the CDR3 DNA reads TGCGCCAGCAGCGCCCCAGCGGGAAACGAGCAGTACTTC. Encoded protein: CASSAPAGNEQYF. Using reference TRBV5-1 and TRBJ2-7 for the parts outside the CDR3, the full variable domain is KAGVTQTPRYLIKTRGQQVTLSCSPISGHRSVSWYQQTPGQGLQFLFEYFSETQRNKGNFPGRFSGRQFSNSRSEMNVSTLELGDSALYLCASSAPAGNEQYFGPGTRLTVT.

The V call is TRBV4-1, the J call TRBJ2-5; D might be TRBD1 (6 bases). The germline V gene has CDR1 MGHRA and CDR2 YSYEKL. V was pared by 2 bases and J by 5 bases, with 12 bases between. The CDR3 is made up of 14 amino acids. The CDR3 loop reads CASSQLGTMETQYF. CDR3 nucleotides: TGCGCCAGCAGCCAATTGGGGACAATGGAGACCCAGTACTTC.

This chain uses TRBV18 with TRBJ2-1, with 7 bases lining up with TRBD2. Germline V gene sequence: CDR1 KGHSH, CDR2 LQKENI. V lost 3 bases to trimming and J lost 2 bases; unmatched junction nucleotides: 1. This CDR3 is built from 14 residues. This CDR3 is CASSPAGAYNEQFF. Here the CDR3 DNA reads TGTGCCAGCTCACCCGCGGGAGCCTACAATGAGCAGTTCTTC.

V and J are TRBV5-1 and TRBJ2-1, with D perhaps matching TRBD2 (5 bases). Germline loops: CDR1 SGHRS, CDR2 YFSETQ. V was pared by 4 bases and J by 5 bases, with 13 bases between. The CDR3 is made up of 14 amino acids. This chain's CDR3 is CASSTWETNNEQFF. The CDR3 DNA reads as TGCGCCAGCAGCACCTGGGAGACGAACAATGAGCAGTTCTTC.

CDR3 nucleotide sequence: TGTGCCAGCAGTGAAGAAGGGACAGGATCCTACGAGCAGTACTTC. This translates into CASSEEGTGSYEQYF. The J gene is TRBJ2-7, the V gene TRBV6-1; 8 bases align to TRBD1. With 1 base clipped from V and 1 base from J, the junction kept 3 bases outside the gene matches. The CDR3 runs 15 residues. In germline, CDR1 is MNHNS, CDR2 SASEGT.

The chain is built from TRBV4-2 and TRBJ1-2; D is ambiguous. Looked up from germline, CDR1 is LGHNA and CDR2 is YNFKEQ. The V and J ends lost 0 bases and 8 bases respectively, with 10 bases between them. The CDR3 contains 13 residues. Here the CDR3 DNA reads TGTGCCAGCAGCCAAGATTCGGGCAGGGGCTACACCTTC. This translates into CASSQDSGRGYTF.